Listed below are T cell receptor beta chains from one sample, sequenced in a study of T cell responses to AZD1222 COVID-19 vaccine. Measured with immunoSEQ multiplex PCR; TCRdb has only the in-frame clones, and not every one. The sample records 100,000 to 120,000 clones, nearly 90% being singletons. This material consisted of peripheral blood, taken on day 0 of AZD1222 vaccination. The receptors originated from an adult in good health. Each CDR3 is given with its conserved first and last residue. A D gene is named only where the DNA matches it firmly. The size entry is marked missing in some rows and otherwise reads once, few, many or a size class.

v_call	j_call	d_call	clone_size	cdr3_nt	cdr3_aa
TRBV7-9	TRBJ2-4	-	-	TGTGCCAGCAGCTTAGGAGCCCCAGCCAAAAACATTCAGTACTTC	CASSLGAPAKNIQYF
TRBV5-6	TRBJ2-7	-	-	TGTGCCAGCAGCTTTTGGGCCGGGACGGCCTACGAGCAGTACTTC	CASSFWAGTAYEQYF
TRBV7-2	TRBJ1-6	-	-	TGTGCCAGCAGGCCGCCAGGGTATAATTCACCCCTCCACTTT	CASRPPGYNSPLHF
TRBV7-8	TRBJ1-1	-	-	TGTGCCTCCTCGCGGACGGTGAACACTGAAGCTTTCTTT	CASSRTVNTEAFF
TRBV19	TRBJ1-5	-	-	TGTGCCAGTAGTATCCCCGGGCAGGGACCCAATCAGCCCCAGCATTTT	CASSIPGQGPNQPQHF
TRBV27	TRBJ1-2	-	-	TGTGCCACCCGCAGTTTGGTTAACTATGGCTACACCTTC	CATRSLVNYGYTF
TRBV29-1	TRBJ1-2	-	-	TGCAGCGTTGAAGAAGGAGGAGCGCCCAACTATGGCTACACCTTC	CSVEEGGAPNYGYTF
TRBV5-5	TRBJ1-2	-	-	TGTGCCAGCAGCTTAGGTTTGGACAGTAGAATATATGGCTACACCTTC	CASSLGLDSRIYGYTF
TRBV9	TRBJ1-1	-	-	TGTGCCAGCAGCGTAGGGTCGCTTCCCACTGAAGCTTTCTTT	CASSVGSLPTEAFF
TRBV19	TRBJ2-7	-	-	TGTGCCAGTAGTATAGCTCGCGGGCCTTACGAGCAGTACTTC	CASSIARGPYEQYF
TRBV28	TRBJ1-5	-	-	TGTGCCAGCAGCTCTTCCTGGGGGGGGGCGAGCAATCAGCCCCAGCATTTT	CASSSSWGGASNQPQHF
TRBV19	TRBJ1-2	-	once	TGTGCCAGTAGACAGGGTTCCGAGGGGAACTATGGCTACACCTTC	CASRQGSEGNYGYTF
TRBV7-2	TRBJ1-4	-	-	TGTGCCAGCAGCCGGGACGGGTATTCTGAAAAACTGTTTTTT	CASSRDGYSEKLFF
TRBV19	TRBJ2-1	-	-	TGTGCCAGTAGTAAGAAGAGGGAAGGGGTTGAGCAGTTCTTC	CASSKKREGVEQFF
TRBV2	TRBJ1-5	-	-	TGTGCCAGCAGTGAGGGGAGGCAGCGGGGCAATCAGCCCCAGCATTTT	CASSEGRQRGNQPQHF
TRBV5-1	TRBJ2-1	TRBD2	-	TGCGCCAGCAGCGTGACTAGCGGGGGAACCAATGAGCAGTTCTTC	CASSVTSGGTNEQFF
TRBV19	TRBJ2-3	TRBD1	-	TGTGCCAGTAGCCCGACAGGGGGTCCCACAGATACGCAGTATTTT	CASSPTGGPTDTQYF
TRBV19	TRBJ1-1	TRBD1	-	TGTGCCAGTAGTATGCAAGGGAGAGGGGGCATGAACACTGAAGCTTTCTTT	CASSMQGRGGMNTEAFF
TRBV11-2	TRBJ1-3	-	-	TGTGCCAGCAGCAACACAGGGAGGCCTGGAAACACCATATATTTT	CASSNTGRPGNTIYF
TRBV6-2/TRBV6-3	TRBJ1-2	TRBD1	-	TGTGCCAGCAGTCTGGACAGGGGAGGATATGGCTACACCTTC	CASSLDRGGYGYTF
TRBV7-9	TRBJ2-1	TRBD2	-	TGTGCCAGCAGCTCGGGACTAGGCTCCTACAATGAGCAGTTCTTC	CASSSGLGSYNEQFF
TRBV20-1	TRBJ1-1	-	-	TGCAGTGCTAGGAGGTTAGAAGAAGCTTTCTTT	CSARRLEEAFF